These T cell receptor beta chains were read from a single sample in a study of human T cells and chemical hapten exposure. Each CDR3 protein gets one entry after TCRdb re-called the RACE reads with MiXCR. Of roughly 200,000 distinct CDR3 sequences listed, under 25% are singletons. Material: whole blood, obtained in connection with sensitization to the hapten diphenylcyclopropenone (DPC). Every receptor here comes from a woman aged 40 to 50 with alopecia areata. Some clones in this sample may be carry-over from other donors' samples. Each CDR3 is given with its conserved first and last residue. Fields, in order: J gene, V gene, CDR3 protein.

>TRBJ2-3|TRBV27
CASSSRPGAGNPDTQYF
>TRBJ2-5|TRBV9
CASSALTSGRMSHQETQYF
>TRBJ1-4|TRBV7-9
CASSSRTGHEKLFF
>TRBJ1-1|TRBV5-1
CASSLKFMNTEAFF
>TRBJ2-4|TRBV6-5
CASSSPINIQYF
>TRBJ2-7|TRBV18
CASSPTSTEQYF
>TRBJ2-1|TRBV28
CASSLYGGGGWNEQFF
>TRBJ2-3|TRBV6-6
CASSSLTGQEGLTDTQYF
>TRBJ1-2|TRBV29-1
CSVEVLGAGYGYTF
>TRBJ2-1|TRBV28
CASRTRSYNEQFF
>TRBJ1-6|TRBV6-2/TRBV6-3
CASNSAGAGDSPLHF
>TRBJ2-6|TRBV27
CASSPFYLDRGRLAGANVLTF
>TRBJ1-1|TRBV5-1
CASSGGGESTEAFF
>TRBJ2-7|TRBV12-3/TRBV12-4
CASSLSVISYEQYF
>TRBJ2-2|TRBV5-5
CASSFPGGGGLFF
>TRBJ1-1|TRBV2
CASTLTNTEAFF
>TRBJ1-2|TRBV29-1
CSALGQDYGYTF
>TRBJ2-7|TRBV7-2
CASSGGLAPSYEQYF
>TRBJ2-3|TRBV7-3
CASSPNGQRGAQYF
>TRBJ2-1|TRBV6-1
CASGQAGGAYNEQFF
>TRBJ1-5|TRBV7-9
CASSLGGQGNQPQHF
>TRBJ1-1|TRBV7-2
CASSRRGASTEAFF
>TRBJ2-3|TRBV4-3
CASSQDLTGGVATDTQYF
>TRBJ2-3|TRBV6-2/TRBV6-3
CASSLDTTDTQYF
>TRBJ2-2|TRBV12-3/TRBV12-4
CASSLEPLNTGELFF
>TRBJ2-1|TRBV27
CASRDRFNEQFF
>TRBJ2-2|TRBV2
CASSERTGTGELFF
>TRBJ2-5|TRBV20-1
CSARDPYQETQYF
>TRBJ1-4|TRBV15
CATSSGHAGGNEKLFF
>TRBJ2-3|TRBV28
CASSLSQRGTQYF
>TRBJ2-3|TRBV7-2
CASSRSSRKDTQYF